The rows below give T cell receptor beta chains drawn from one sample of a study of CD8+CD57+ T cells in acquired aplastic anemia. MiXCR, applied by TCRdb to the reads, yields one record per CDR3 protein. The sample lists under 350,000 distinct CDR3 sequences, 45% to 65% occurring once. Sequencing used sorted CD4+, CD8+, or CD8+CD57+ T cells (not recorded which) from PBMCs. Every receptor here comes from a human donor with aplastic anemia. CDR3s include the opening cysteine and the closing phenylalanine or tryptophan. Each record gives: V gene, D gene, clone size, J gene, CDR3 DNA, CDR3 protein. The D gene is left open where the match is weak. Size is stated for part of the rows, as once, few or many counts, or as a class when the clone is expanded.

v_call: TRBV25-1; d_call: TRBD1; clone_size: NA; j_call: TRBJ2-5; cdr3_nt: TGTGCCAGCAGTGAATCGGGTCTAACATCAAAAGCGGACAGGGTAGCAAAGACCCAGTACTTC; cdr3_aa: CASSESGLTSKADRVAKTQYF
v_call: TRBV24-1; d_call: NA; clone_size: few; j_call: TRBJ1-1; cdr3_nt: TGTGCCACCCGAGACGACACTGAAGCTTTCTTT; cdr3_aa: CATRDDTEAFF
v_call: TRBV3-1; d_call: TRBD2; clone_size: many; j_call: TRBJ2-5; cdr3_nt: TGTGCCAGCAGCCAAGGACTAGCGGGGGGAGAGACCCAGTACTTC; cdr3_aa: CASSQGLAGGETQYF
v_call: TRBV29-1; d_call: NA; clone_size: NA; j_call: TRBJ1-1; cdr3_nt: TGCAGCGTCAGTATTTCAGGGCTAAACACTGAAGCTTTCTTT; cdr3_aa: CSVSISGLNTEAFF
v_call: TRBV5-1; d_call: TRBD1; clone_size: NA; j_call: TRBJ2-3; cdr3_nt: TGCGCCAGCAGCCTAACAGGGGAACCGAACACAGATACGCAGTATTTT; cdr3_aa: CASSLTGEPNTDTQYF
v_call: TRBV7-2; d_call: NA; clone_size: many; j_call: TRBJ1-1; cdr3_nt: TGTGCCAGCGGAACAGGGAGAGGCTACTTAGAAGCTTTCTTT; cdr3_aa: CASGTGRGYLEAFF
v_call: TRBV24-1; d_call: NA; clone_size: few; j_call: TRBJ2-2; cdr3_nt: TGTGCCACCAGTGGTCCAGAACACACCGGGGAGCTGTTTTTT; cdr3_aa: CATSGPEHTGELFF
v_call: TRBV10-3; d_call: TRBD1; clone_size: few; j_call: TRBJ1-3; cdr3_nt: TGTGCCAGCGCGGAAGGGGGCGCGGATGGAAACACCATATATTTT; cdr3_aa: CASAEGGADGNTIYF
v_call: TRBV7-9; d_call: NA; clone_size: NA; j_call: TRBJ1-3; cdr3_nt: TGTGCCAGCAGCTTAAGTTTGGGGACTGGCCAAGGAAACACCATATATTTT; cdr3_aa: CASSLSLGTGQGNTIYF
v_call: TRBV20-1; d_call: TRBD2; clone_size: NA; j_call: TRBJ2-7; cdr3_nt: TGCAGTGCCTTGGGGCGGACTAGCGTCAACGAGCAGTACTTC; cdr3_aa: CSALGRTSVNEQYF
v_call: TRBV25-1; d_call: NA; clone_size: many; j_call: TRBJ2-2; cdr3_nt: TGTGCCAGCAGTGACTTCAGTCAGAACACCGGGGAGCTGTTTTTT; cdr3_aa: CASSDFSQNTGELFF
v_call: TRBV10-3; d_call: NA; clone_size: NA; j_call: TRBJ2-2; cdr3_nt: TGTGCCACCCAACGGGACACAGCTGGCACCGGGGAGCTGTTTTTT; cdr3_aa: CATQRDTAGTGELFF
v_call: TRBV2; d_call: TRBD1; clone_size: many; j_call: TRBJ1-1; cdr3_nt: TGTGCCAGCAGTTATACAGGGGGTGGCACTGAAGCTTTCTTT; cdr3_aa: CASSYTGGGTEAFF
v_call: TRBV7-9; d_call: TRBD2; clone_size: NA; j_call: TRBJ2-2; cdr3_nt: TGTGCCAGCAGCTTAGGGCGGCGGGAGGGCCGCCGGCAGGTTTTT; cdr3_aa: CASSLGRREGRRQVF
v_call: TRBV12-3/TRBV12-4; d_call: TRBD1; clone_size: NA; j_call: TRBJ1-5; cdr3_nt: TGTGCCACCAGTGCCGGGACAGGTCGTCAGCCCCAGCATTTT; cdr3_aa: CATSAGTGRQPQHF
v_call: TRBV29-1; d_call: TRBD2; clone_size: NA; j_call: TRBJ2-1; cdr3_nt: TGCAGCGTTCCCCGGACTAGCGGGAGATCCTACAATGAGCAGTTCTTC; cdr3_aa: CSVPRTSGRSYNEQFF
v_call: TRBV15; d_call: TRBD2; clone_size: NA; j_call: TRBJ2-1; cdr3_nt: TGTGCCACCAGCAGAGACTGGGCTAGCGGAGCTTACAATGAGCAGTTCTTC; cdr3_aa: CATSRDWASGAYNEQFF
v_call: TRBV7-9; d_call: NA; clone_size: NA; j_call: TRBJ2-7; cdr3_nt: TGTGCCAGCAGCAGGGCGGGTGCGGAATCCTACGAGCAGTACTTC; cdr3_aa: CASSRAGAESYEQYF
v_call: TRBV20-1; d_call: NA; clone_size: many; j_call: TRBJ1-1; cdr3_nt: TGCAGTGCCCCCCCGCGGAACACTGAAGCTTTCTTT; cdr3_aa: CSAPPRNTEAFF
v_call: TRBV10-3; d_call: NA; clone_size: NA; j_call: TRBJ1-2; cdr3_nt: TGTGCCAGCTCCCAGGTTCTTAGGTATGGCTACACCTTC; cdr3_aa: CASSQVLRYGYTF
v_call: TRBV6-6; d_call: TRBD2; clone_size: NA; j_call: TRBJ2-1; cdr3_nt: TGTGCCAGCAGTTACATGGGACTAGCGGGATACAATGAGCAGTTCTTC; cdr3_aa: CASSYMGLAGYNEQFF
v_call: TRBV7-9; d_call: NA; clone_size: many; j_call: TRBJ2-1; cdr3_nt: TGTGCCACCCAGGAGGGGGCATATAATGAGCAGTTCTTC; cdr3_aa: CATQEGAYNEQFF
v_call: TRBV6-5; d_call: TRBD2; clone_size: NA; j_call: TRBJ2-1; cdr3_nt: TGTGCCAGCAGTTACGGGACTAGCGGTCTCTACAATGAGCAGTTCTTC; cdr3_aa: CASSYGTSGLYNEQFF